This T cell receptor (beta chain) was recovered during a study of shared clonotypes between healthy human individuals. The CDR3 is 15 residues long. Per germline, CDR1 WNHNN and CDR2 SYGVQD (reference sequence). V gave up 5 bases and J gave up 6 bases; unmatched junction bases: 12. About this clone itself: Its antigen is undetermined.

TCRdb keeps only in-frame clones here, not all; method: immunoSEQ multiplex PCR. The table records 2 million or so clones, roughly 94% of them present only once. The study, taken as a whole, reports: Larger estimated richness was generally seen in naive subsets than in memory subsets.

The chain recombines TRBV10-1 with TRBJ1-2; 7 bases map to TRBD1. This receptor was obtained from a man aged 18-30 years in good health. The specimen was naive CD4+ T cells sorted from blood. The subset denotes: CD45RA+ positively selected. The CDR3 nucleotides are TGCGCCAGCAGTCCCTACCGACAGGGCGGGGATGGCTACACCTTC. Amino acid sequence: CASSPYRQGGDGYTF.